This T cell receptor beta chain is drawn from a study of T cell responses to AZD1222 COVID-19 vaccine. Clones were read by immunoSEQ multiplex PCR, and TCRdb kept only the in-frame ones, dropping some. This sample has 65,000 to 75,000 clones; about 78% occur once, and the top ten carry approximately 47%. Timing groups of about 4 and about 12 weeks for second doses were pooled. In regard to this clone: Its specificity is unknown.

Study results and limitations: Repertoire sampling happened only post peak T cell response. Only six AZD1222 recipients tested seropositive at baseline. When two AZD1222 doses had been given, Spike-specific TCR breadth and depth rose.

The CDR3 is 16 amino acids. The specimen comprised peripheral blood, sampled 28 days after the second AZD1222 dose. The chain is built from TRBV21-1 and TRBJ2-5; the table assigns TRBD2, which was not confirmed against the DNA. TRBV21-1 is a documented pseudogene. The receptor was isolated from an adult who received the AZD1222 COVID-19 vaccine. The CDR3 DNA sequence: TGTGCCAGCAGCATACGACTAGCTCTTCCATCGGAGACCCAGTACTTC. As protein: CASSIRLALPSETQYF.